These 13 T cell receptor beta chains share one sample of origin, sequenced in a study of human T cells and chemical hapten exposure. Time point described: patch test 2, 6 weeks after DPC sensitization. Treatment specified: therapeutic diphenylcyclopropenone sensitization with weekly scalp DPC. TCRdb reprocessed the RACE reads with MiXCR, giving one entry per CDR3 protein. The sample lists 330,000 or so distinct CDR3 sequences; around 6% were seen once. Sequenced material: whole blood, taken in connection with sensitization to the hapten diphenylcyclopropenone (DPC). Receptors originate from a young woman with alopecia areata. Some clones in this sample may be carry-over from other donors' samples.

This clonotype was counted between two and nine times. The rearrangement joins TRBV6-5 to TRBJ1-1; D gene uncertain. The V gene's germline CDR1 is MNHEY and CDR2 SVGAGI. There are 13 residues in the CDR3. Trimming took off 5 bases at V and 4 bases at J, with 11 bases between the two ends. The CDR3 DNA reads TGTGCCAGCAGTAAATACAAGGGCACTGAAGCTTTCTTT. This gives the protein CASSKYKGTEAFF.

This chain joins TRBV6-5 and TRBJ2-3, with 9 positions matching TRBD1. Per germline, CDR1 MNHEY and CDR2 SVGAGI. V shed 0 bases, J shed 0 bases, and the junction held 4 bases outside the gene matches. The CDR3 is made up of 17 amino acids. CDR3 sequence (DNA): TGTGCCAGCAGTTACTCAACACAGGGGGCCAGCACAGATACGCAGTATTTT. This translates into CASSYSTQGASTDTQYF.

This chain joins TRBV27 and TRBJ2-3; TRBD1 might be the D (5 bases). The CDR3 is made up of 16 amino acids. Germline assignment: CDR1 MNHEY and CDR2 SMNVEV (reference sequence). The germline V and J ends were trimmed by 5 bases and 2 bases, with 17 bases remaining between them. CDR3 DNA: TGTGCCAGCAGTCTTTCAGGGATTCTGGACACAGATACGCAGTATTTT. Its protein product is CASSLSGILDTDTQYF.

This clonotype was observed a handful of times. This rearrangement joins TRBV7-8 to TRBJ1-4, with D possibly being TRBD1 (5 bases). The germline gives CDR1 SGHVS, CDR2 FQNEAQ. The V end lost 1 base, the J end lost 8 bases, and 14 bases lay between the germline ends. This CDR3 comprises 15 residues. CDR3 amino acids: CASSLEKGKGEKLFF. CDR3 nucleotide sequence: TGTGCCAGCAGCTTAGAAAAGGGGAAGGGCGAAAAACTGTTTTTT. Full variable domain (outside the CDR3, taken from reference TRBV7-8 and TRBJ1-4): GAGVSQSPRYKVAKRGQDVALRCDPISGHVSLFWYQQALGQGPEFLTYFQNEAQLDKSGLPSDRFFAERPEGSVSTLKIQRTQQEDSAVYLCASSLEKGKGEKLFFGSGTQLSVL.

V usage is TRBV27 and J usage is TRBJ1-1, with D perhaps TRBD1 (6 bases). Germline assignment: CDR1 MNHEY and CDR2 SMNVEV (reference sequence). V lost 8 bases to trimming and J lost 4 bases, with 14 bases between them. The length of the CDR3 is 13 residues. CDR3 coding DNA: TGTGCCAGCGGATTACAGGGACCCACTGAAGCTTTCTTT. This gives the protein CASGLQGPTEAFF.

The chain carries TRBV20-1 and TRBJ1-3; weak D call: TRBD1 (5 bases). The germline gives CDR1 DFQATT, CDR2 SNEGSKA (reference sequence). The CDR3 loop spans 16 amino acids. V was pared by 2 bases and J by 0 bases, with 14 bases between. The CDR3 reads CSARRGGTSSGNTIYF. The CDR3 nucleotides read TGCAGTGCTAGAAGAGGTGGGACGTCCTCTGGAAACACCATATATTTT.

This clonotype was picked up a small number of times. Germline and junction disagree at one end, which may indicate a read error. The chain combines TRBV20-1 with TRBJ2-1; 9 bases are a match to TRBD2. The germline V gene has CDR1 DFQATT and CDR2 SNEGSKA (reference sequence). This CDR3 has 10 amino acids. CDR3 bases: TGCAGTGCTAGGGAGCGGGGGGCTCCCTTC. Its translation: CSARERGAPF.

A few counts support this clonotype. The chain has TRBV2 and TRBJ2-3; TRBD2 is a possible D gene (6 bases). The CDR3 sequence is 16 residues long. V was clipped by 1 base and J by 4 bases, with 15 bases between them. CDR1 SNHLY and CDR2 FYNNEI come from the germline V gene. CDR3 in DNA: TGTGCCAGCAGTGAAGTGGAGGGAAAGAGGGCAGATACGCAGTATTTT. Translated: CASSEVEGKRADTQYF.

This sequence joins TRBV19 and TRBJ2-7, with D unclear. Germline assignment: CDR1 LNHDA and CDR2 SQIVND (reference sequence). CDR3 length: 12 residues. The germline V and J ends were trimmed by 3 bases and 7 bases, with 10 bases remaining between them. CDR3 amino acids: CASSIKKGEQYF. The CDR3 region has the DNA TGTGCCAGTAGTATCAAGAAGGGAGAGCAGTACTTC.

The table lists this clonotype with a few counts. V and J are TRBV20-1 and TRBJ2-6; D unresolved. The CDR3 covers 17 residues. The V gene's germline CDR1 is DFQATT and CDR2 SNEGSKA (reference sequence). Trimming stripped 3 bases from V and 0 bases from J, with 15 bases between. CDR3 in DNA: TGCAGTGCTAGCGGCATCCACCCTTTCTCTGGGGCCAACGTCCTGACTTTC. It encodes CSASGIHPFSGANVLTF.

The chain links TRBV5-1 to TRBJ2-5; 8 nucleotides match TRBD2. J was trimmed by 3 bases and V by 3 bases; bases with no gene match: 4. The CDR3 has 14 residues. The germline V gene encodes CDR1 SGHRS and CDR2 YFSETQ. The CDR3: CASSSAGVEETQYF. The CDR3 DNA sequence: TGCGCCAGCAGCTCAGCGGGGGTAGAAGAGACCCAGTACTTC.

This clonotype has more than one count but fewer than ten. This chain connects TRBV7-9 to TRBJ2-1; 8 positions match TRBD2. Per the germline V gene, CDR1 is SEHNR and CDR2 is FQNEAQ (reference sequence). V dropped 3 bases and J dropped 8; count of bases not matched to a gene: 9. This CDR3 has 15 residues. The CDR3 nucleotides read TGTGCCAGCAGCTTGCGGGGGGCCGACGACGATGAGCAGTTCTTC. Protein product: CASSLRGADDDEQFF.

This chain links TRBV7-2 with TRBJ1-5; D ambiguous. Trimming cost V 1 base and J 6 bases, with 10 bases left between them. The CDR3 totals 14 residues. Germline V gene lookup returns CDR1 SGHTA and CDR2 FQGNSA. CDR3 in amino acids: CASSLDVGGQPQHF. In DNA, the CDR3 is TGTGCCAGCAGCTTAGATGTGGGCGGTCAGCCCCAGCATTTT.